The sequence of this TCR beta chain was determined in a study of T-cell reconstitution after alpha-beta-depleted transplantation in children. The study's findings and limits: T-cell counts and diversity at one year post-transplant came mainly from newly produced T cells. Some patients' high day-60 TCRbeta diversity was traced to surviving recipient T cells and thymic progenitors.

This clonotype was detected only a few times. Its target is unknown. Unique molecular identifiers were incorporated into the prepared TCRbeta library. TCRdb reprocessed the PCR reads via MiXCR and lists one record per CDR3 protein. The repertoire holds around 370,000 distinct CDR3 sequences, with 15% to 20% as singletons. V was clipped by 0 bases and J by 0 bases; unmatched bases: 8. The germline gives CDR1 ENHRY, CDR2 SYGVKD. The CDR3 spans 20 residues. The gene calls are TRBV10-3 and TRBJ2-2; 12 nucleotides agree with TRBD2. The TCR comes from a male patient aged 2 to 9 who had a stem cell transplant for acute lymphoblastic leukemia, so the T cells may come from the graft donor. The material was PBMCs, mostly from graft donor cells, obtained 360 days after TCRalphabeta/CD19-depleted stem cell transplant. CDR3 in amino acids: CAISESPSGRAPPNTGELFF. CDR3 nucleotides: TGTGCCATCAGTGAGTCCCCTAGCGGGAGGGCCCCACCGAACACCGGGGAGCTGTTTTTT.